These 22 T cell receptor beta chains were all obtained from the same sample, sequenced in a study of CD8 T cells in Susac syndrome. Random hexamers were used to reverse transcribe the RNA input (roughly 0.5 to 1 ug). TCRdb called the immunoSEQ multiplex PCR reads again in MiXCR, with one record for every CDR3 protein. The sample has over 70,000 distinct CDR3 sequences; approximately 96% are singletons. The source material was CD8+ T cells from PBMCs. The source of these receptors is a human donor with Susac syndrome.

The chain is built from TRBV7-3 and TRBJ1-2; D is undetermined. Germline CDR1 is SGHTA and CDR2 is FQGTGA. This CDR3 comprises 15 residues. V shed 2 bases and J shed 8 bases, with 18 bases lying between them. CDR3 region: CASSLDDRGARGYTF. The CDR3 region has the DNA TGTGCCAGCAGCTTAGATGACCGGGGAGCACGGGGCTACACCTTC.

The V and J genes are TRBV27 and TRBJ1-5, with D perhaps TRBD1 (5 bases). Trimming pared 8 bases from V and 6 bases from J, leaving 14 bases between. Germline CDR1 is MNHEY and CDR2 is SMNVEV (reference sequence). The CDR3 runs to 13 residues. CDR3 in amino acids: CASWGGLSQPQHF. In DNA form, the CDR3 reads TGTGCCAGCTGGGGCGGGTTGAGTCAGCCCCAGCATTTT.

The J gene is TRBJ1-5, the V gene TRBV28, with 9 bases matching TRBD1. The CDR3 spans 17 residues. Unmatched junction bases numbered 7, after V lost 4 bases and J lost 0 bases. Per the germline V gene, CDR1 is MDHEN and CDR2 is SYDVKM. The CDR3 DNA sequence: TGTGCCAGCAGTTCCGACAGGGGGATAGATAGCAATCAGCCCCAGCATTTT. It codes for CASSSDRGIDSNQPQHF. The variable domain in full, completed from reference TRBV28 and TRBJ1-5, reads DVKVTQSSRYLVKRTGEKVFLECVQDMDHENMFWYRQDPGLGLRLIYFSYDVKMKEKGDIPEGYSVSREKKERFSLILESASTNQTSMYLCASSSDRGIDSNQPQHFGDGTRLSIL.

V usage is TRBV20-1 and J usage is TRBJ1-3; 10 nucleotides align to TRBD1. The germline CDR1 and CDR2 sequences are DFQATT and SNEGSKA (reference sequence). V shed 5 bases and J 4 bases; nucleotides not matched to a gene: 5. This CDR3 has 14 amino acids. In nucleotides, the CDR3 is TGCAGTGCTCCCGGGACAGGGGCAGGAAACACCATATATTTT. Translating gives CSAPGTGAGNTIYF.

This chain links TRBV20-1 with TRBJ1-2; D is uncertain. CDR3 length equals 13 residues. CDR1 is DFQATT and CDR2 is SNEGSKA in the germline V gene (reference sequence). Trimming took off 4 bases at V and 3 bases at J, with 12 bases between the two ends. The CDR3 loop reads CSAISGIDYGYTF. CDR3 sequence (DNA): TGCAGTGCTATCTCCGGGATCGACTATGGCTACACCTTC.

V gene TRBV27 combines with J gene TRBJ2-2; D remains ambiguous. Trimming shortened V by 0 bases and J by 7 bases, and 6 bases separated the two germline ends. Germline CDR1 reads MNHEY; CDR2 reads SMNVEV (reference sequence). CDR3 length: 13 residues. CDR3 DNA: TGTGCCAGCAGTTTATCGAGGATCGGGGAGCTGTTTTTT. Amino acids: CASSLSRIGELFF.

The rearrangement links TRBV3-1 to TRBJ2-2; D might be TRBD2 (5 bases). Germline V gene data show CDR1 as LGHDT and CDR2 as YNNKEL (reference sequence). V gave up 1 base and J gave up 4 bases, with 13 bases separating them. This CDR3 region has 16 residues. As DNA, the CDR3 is TGTGCCAGCAGCCAAGGATTGGAGCGGAGCACCGGGGAGCTGTTTTTT. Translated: CASSQGLERSTGELFF.

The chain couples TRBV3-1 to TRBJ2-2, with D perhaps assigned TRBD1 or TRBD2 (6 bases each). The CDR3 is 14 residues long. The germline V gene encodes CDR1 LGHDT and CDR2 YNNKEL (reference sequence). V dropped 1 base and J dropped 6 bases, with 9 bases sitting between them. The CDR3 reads CASSQVEGAGELFF. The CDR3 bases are TGTGCCAGCAGCCAAGTGGAGGGGGCCGGGGAGCTGTTTTTT.

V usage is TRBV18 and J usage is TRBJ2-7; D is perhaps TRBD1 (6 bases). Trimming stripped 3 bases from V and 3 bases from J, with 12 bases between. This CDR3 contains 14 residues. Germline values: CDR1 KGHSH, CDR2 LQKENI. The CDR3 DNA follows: TGTGCCAGCTCACCCGCGGACAGATACTACGAGCAGTACTTC. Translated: CASSPADRYYEQYF. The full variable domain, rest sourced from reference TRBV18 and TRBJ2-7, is NAGVMQNPRHLVRRRGQEARLRCSPMKGHSHVYWYRQLPEEGLKFMVYLQKENIIDESGMPKERFSAEFPKEGPSILRIQQVVRGDSAAYFCASSPADRYYEQYFGPGTRLTVT.

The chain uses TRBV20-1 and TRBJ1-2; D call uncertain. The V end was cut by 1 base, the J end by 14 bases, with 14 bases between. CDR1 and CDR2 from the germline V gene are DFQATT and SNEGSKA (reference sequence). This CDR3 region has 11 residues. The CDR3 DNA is TGCAGTGCTAGAGTTGGCCCCCGCCCTACCTTC. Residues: CSARVGPRPTF.

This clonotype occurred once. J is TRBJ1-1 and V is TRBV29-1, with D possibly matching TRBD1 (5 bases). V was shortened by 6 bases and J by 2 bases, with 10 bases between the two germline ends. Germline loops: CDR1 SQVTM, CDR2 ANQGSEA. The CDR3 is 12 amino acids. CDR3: CSVVDSNTEAFF. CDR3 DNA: TGCAGCGTCGTTGACAGCAACACTGAAGCTTTCTTT.

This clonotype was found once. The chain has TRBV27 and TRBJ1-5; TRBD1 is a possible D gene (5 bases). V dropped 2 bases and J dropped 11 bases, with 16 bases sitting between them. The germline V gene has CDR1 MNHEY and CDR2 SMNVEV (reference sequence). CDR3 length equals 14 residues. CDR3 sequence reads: CASSLTGRSSAQHF. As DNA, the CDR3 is TGTGCCAGCAGTTTAACGGGACGGTCTTCGGCCCAGCATTTT.

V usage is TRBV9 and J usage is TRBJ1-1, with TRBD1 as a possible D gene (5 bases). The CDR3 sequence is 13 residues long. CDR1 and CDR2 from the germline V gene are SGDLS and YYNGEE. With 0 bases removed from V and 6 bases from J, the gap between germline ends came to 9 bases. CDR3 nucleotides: TGTGCCAGCAGCGTAGGCGGGGGATCTGAAGCTTTCTTT. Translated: CASSVGGGSEAFF.

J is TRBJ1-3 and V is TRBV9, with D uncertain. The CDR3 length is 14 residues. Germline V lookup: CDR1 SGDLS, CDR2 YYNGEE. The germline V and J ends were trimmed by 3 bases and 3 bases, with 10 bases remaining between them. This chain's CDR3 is CASSASLLGNTIYF. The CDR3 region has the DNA TGTGCCAGCAGCGCCTCCCTTCTTGGAAACACCATATATTTT.

The CDR3 nucleotides read TGCAGCGTTGAAGCCCAAGGACGGTACTATGGCTACACCTTC. This codes for CSVEAQGRYYGYTF. The chain combines TRBV29-1 with TRBJ1-2, with no clear D. CDR3 length: 14 amino acids. The germline CDR1 and CDR2 sequences are SQVTM and ANQGSEA. V was trimmed by 1 base and J by 3 bases, leaving 12 bases between them.

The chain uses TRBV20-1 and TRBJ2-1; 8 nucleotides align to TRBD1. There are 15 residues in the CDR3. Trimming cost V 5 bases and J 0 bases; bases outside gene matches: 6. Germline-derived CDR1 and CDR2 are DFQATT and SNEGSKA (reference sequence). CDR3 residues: CSAQGAPSSYNEQFF. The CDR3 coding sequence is TGCAGTGCTCAGGGGGCGCCGAGCTCCTACAATGAGCAGTTCTTC.

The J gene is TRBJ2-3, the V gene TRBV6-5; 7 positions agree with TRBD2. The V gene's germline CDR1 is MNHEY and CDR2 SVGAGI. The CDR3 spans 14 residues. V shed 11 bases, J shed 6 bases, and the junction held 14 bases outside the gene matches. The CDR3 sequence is CAPRNRRGYDTQYF. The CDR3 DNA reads TGTGCCCCCAGGAATCGGCGGGGGTACGATACGCAGTATTTT.

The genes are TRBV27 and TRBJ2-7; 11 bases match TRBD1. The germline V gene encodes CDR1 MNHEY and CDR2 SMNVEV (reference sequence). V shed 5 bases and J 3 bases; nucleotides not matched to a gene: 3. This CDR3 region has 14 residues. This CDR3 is CASSAGTGGYEQYF. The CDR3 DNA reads TGTGCCAGCAGTGCCGGGACAGGGGGCTACGAGCAGTACTTC.

The DNA for the CDR3 is TGTGCCAGCAGCTGGACCGGGAGCGGGGAGTTAGAGACCCAGTACTTC. This sequence encodes CASSWTGSGELETQYF. The rearrangement links TRBV7-6 to TRBJ2-5; 7 nucleotides match TRBD2. CDR1 and CDR2 (germline): SGHVS, FNYEAQ. J lost 4 bases, V lost 4 bases, and 12 bases had no gene match. There are 16 residues in the CDR3.

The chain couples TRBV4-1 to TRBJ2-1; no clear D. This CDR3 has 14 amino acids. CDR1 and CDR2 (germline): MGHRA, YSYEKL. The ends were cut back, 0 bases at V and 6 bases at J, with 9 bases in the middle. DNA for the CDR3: TGCGCCAGCAGCCAAGAAGGTGGGGTCAATGAGCAGTTCTTC. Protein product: CASSQEGGVNEQFF.

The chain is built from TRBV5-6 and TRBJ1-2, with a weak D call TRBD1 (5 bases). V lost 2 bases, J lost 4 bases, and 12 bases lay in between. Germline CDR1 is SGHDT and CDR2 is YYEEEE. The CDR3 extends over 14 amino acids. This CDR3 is CASSFDSPSYGYTF. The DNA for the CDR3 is TGTGCCAGCAGCTTTGACAGCCCTTCCTATGGCTACACCTTC.

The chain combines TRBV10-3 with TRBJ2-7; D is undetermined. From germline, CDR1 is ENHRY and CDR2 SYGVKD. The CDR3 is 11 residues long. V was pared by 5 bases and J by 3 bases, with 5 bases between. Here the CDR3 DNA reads TGTGCCATCAGTCCAGACTACGAGCAGTACTTC. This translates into CAISPDYEQYF.